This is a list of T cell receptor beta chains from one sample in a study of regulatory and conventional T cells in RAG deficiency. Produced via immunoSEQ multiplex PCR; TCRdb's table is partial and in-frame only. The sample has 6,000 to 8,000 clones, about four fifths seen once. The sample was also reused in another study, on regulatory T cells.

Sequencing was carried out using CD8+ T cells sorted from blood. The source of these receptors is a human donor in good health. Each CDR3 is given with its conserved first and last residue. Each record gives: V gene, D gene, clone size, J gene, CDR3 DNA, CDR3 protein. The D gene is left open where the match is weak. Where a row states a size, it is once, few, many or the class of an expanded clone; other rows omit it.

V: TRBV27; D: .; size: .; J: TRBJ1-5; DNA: TGTGCCAGCAGTTTATCGAGACCGCCTCAGCCCCAGCATTTT; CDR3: CASSLSRPPQPQHF
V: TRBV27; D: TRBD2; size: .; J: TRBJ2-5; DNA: TGTGCCAGCAGTCGACTAGCGGGGGGGCTATTCCAAGAGACCCAGTACTTC; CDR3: CASSRLAGGLFQETQYF
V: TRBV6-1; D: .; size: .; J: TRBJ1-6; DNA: TGTGCCAGCAGTCTCGACAGAACGAATAATTCACCCCTCCACTTT; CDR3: CASSLDRTNNSPLHF
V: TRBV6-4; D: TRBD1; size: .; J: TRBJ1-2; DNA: TGTGCCAGCAGTGACTCGGCAGGACAGGGATTCGGTGGCTACACCTTC; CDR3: CASSDSAGQGFGGYTF
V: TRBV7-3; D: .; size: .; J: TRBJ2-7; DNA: TGTGCCAGCAGCTTAGACCTTGCCTACGAGCAGTACTTC; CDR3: CASSLDLAYEQYF
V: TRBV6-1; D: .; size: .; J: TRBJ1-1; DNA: TGTGCCAGCAGTCGGGGACGGAGCTCTGAAGCTTTCTTT; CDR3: CASSRGRSSEAFF
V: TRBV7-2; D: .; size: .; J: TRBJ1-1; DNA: TGTGCCAGCAGCTTAGTACAGGGCACTGAAGCTTTCTTT; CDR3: CASSLVQGTEAFF
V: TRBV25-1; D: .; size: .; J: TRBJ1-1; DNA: TGTGCCGCAGGGAACACTGAAGCTTTCTTT; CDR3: CAAGNTEAFF
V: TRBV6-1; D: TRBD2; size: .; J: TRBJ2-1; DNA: TGTGCCAGCAGTGGCCCTAGCGGGCGAACCTACAATGAGCAGTTCTTC; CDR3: CASSGPSGRTYNEQFF
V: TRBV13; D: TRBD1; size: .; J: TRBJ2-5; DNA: TGTGCCAGCAGCTCGCGGAACGACAGGGGGGAGACCCAGTACTTC; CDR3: CASSSRNDRGETQYF
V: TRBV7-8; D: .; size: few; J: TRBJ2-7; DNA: TGTGCCAGCAGCCCCGACCCAGAGAGCTCCTACGAGCAGTACTTC; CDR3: CASSPDPESSYEQYF
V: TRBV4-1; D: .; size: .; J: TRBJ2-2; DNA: TGCGCCAGCAGCCAAGATGTGCCAGGGAGACCCGGGGAGCTGTTTTTT; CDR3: CASSQDVPGRPGELFF
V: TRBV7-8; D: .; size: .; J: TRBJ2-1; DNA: TGTGCCAGCAGCGCCCACTGGGCGGACTCCTACAATGAGCAGTTCTTC; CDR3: CASSAHWADSYNEQFF
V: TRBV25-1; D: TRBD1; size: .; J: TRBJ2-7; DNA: TGTGCCAGCAGTGAATGGACAGGGGGCGCGGGCGAGCAGTACTTC; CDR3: CASSEWTGGAGEQYF
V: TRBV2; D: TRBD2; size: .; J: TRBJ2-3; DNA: TGTGCCAGCAGTGTAACTAGCGGGGGTTGGGATACGCAGTATTTT; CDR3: CASSVTSGGWDTQYF
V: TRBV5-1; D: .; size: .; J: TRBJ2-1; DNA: TGCGCCAGCAGCTTGGCAGGGATCAATGAGCAGTTCTTC; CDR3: CASSLAGINEQFF
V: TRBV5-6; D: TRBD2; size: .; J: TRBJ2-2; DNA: TGTGCCAGCAGCTTGGGACTAGCGGAAATGAACACCGGGGAGCTGTTTTTT; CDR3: CASSLGLAEMNTGELFF
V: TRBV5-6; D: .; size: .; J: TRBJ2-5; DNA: TGTGCCAGCAGCCGACGGGCCTACCAAGAGACCCAGTACTTC; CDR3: CASSRRAYQETQYF
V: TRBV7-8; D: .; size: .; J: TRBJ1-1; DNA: TGTGCCAGCGGTGTGGGGAGCACTGAAGCTTTCTTT; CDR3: CASGVGSTEAFF
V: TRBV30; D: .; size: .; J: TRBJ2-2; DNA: TGTGCCTGGTCTTCGGGGGAGCTGTTTTTT; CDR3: CAWSSGELFF
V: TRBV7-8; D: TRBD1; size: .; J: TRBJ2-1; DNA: TGTGCCAGCAGCCGGGACAGGGGAAATGAGCAGTTCTTC; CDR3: CASSRDRGNEQFF
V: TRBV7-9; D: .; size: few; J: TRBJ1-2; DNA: TGTGCCAGCAGCTTAGGGAACTATGGCTACACCTTC; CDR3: CASSLGNYGYTF
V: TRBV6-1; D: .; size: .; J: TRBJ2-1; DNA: TGTGCCAGCAGTGATTCGGGGGGCGGGAATGAGCAGTTCTTC; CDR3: CASSDSGGGNEQFF
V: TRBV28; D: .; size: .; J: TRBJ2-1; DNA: TGTGCCAGCAGTTCCAGGGGTGTAGGGTCCTACAATGAGCAGTTCTTC; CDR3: CASSSRGVGSYNEQFF
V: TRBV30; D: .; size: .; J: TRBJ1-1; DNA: TGTGCCCGAGGCGATATTGCGGGAGTTTTCTTT; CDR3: CARGDIAGVFF
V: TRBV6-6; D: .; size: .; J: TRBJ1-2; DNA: TGTGCCAGCAGTTACCCGGACGGAAGGACCAACTATGGCTACACCTTC; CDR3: CASSYPDGRTNYGYTF
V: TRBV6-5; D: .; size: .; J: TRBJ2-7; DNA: TGTGCCAGCAGTGAATACGAGCAGTACTTC; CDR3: CASSEYEQYF
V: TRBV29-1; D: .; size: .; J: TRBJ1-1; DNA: TGCAGCGTTGGGAGGAACACTGAAGCTTTCTTT; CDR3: CSVGRNTEAFF
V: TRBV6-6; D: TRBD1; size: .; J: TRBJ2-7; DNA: TGTGCCAGCAGTCACCCCGGGACAGCCTACGAGCAGTACTTC; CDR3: CASSHPGTAYEQYF
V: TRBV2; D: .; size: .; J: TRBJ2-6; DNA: TGTGCCAGCATGCGGGGACAAAGCTCTGGGGCCAACGTCCTGACTTTC; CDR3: CASMRGQSSGANVLTF
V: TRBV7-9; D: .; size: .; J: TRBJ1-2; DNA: TGTGCCAGCAGCTGGGGTCCTTTGGGGGCAGGCGGCTACACCTTC; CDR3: CASSWGPLGAGGYTF
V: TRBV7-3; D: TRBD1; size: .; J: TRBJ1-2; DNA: TGTGCCAGCCCGGGACAGGGAAATGGCTACACCTTC; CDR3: CASPGQGNGYTF
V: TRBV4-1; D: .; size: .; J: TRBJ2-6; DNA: TGCGCCAGCAGCCAAGATGTTCGGACTCTGGGGGCCAACGTCCTGACTTTC; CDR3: CASSQDVRTLGANVLTF
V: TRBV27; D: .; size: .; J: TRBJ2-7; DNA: TGTGCCAGCATCGGTGGCTCCTACGAGCAGTACTTC; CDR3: CASIGGSYEQYF
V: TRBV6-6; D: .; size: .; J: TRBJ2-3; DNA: TGTGCCAGCAGTTACGTCCTTGGACCCGACACAGATACGCAGTATTTT; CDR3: CASSYVLGPDTDTQYF
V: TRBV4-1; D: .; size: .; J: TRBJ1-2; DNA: TGCGCCAGCAGCCAAGACGACTATGGCTACACCTTC; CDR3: CASSQDDYGYTF
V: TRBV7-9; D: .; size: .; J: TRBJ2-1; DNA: TGTGCCAGCAGCCCACCCGGGAATTGGGCGGATGAGCAGTTCTTC; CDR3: CASSPPGNWADEQFF
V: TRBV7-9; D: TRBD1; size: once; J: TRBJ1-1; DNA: TGTGCCAGCAGCTCCTCGGGACAGGGGGTCGAGGAAGCTTTCTTT; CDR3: CASSSSGQGVEEAFF
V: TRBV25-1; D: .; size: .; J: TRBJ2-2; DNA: TGTGCCAGCAGGAGGATATCTGGGACACATAAGAACACCGGGGAGCTGTTTTTT; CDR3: CASRRISGTHKNTGELFF
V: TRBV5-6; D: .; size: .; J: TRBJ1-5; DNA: TGTGCCAGCAGCTTGGGTACAGGCAGCAATCAGCCCCAGCATTTT; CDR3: CASSLGTGSNQPQHF
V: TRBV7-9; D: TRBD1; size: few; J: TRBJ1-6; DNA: TGTGCCAGCACCATCGGGACAGATAATTCACCCCTCCACTTT; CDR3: CASTIGTDNSPLHF
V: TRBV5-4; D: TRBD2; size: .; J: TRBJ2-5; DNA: TGTGCCAGCAGCCTAGACCCCCTGAATAGCGGGGGAGGAGAGGAGACCCAGTACTTC; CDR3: CASSLDPLNSGGGEETQYF
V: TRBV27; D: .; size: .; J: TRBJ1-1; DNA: TGTGCCAGCAGTTTCAAAGGGAACACTGAAGCTTTCTTT; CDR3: CASSFKGNTEAFF
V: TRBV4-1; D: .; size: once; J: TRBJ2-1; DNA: TGCGCCAGCAGCCAAGGAACGAAGGGGGGGGCTGGCAATGAGCAGTTCTTC; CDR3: CASSQGTKGGAGNEQFF
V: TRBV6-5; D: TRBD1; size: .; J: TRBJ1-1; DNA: TGTGCCAGCACCCTGACAGGGACGAACACTGAAGCTTTCTTT; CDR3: CASTLTGTNTEAFF
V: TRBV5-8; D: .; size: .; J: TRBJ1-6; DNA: TGTGCCAGCAGCTTGGCCCCTTATTCGAGCTCCTATAATTCACCCCTCCACTTT; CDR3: CASSLAPYSSSYNSPLHF
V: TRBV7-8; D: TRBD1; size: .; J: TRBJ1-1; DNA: TGTGCCAGCAGCTTAAGATCGGGACAGGGGGCAGACACTGAAGCTTTCTTT; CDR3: CASSLRSGQGADTEAFF
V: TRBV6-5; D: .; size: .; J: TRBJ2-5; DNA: TGTGCCAGCAGTACGGGCCCGGGGGTAGAGACCCAGTACTTC; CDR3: CASSTGPGVETQYF
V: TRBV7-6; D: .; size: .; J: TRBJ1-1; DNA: TGTGCCAGCAGCTTAGAGTTCGGGACTGAAGCTTTCTTT; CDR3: CASSLEFGTEAFF